A single sample is the source of the 30 T cell receptor beta chains below, sequenced in a study of blood T cell repertoires in COVID-19 (dated by TCRdb to 2020 to 2021). The library was produced with the immunoSEQ multiplex PCR assay. TCRdb's version of the immuneACCESS table is confined to in-frame rearrangements and falls short of the full clone set. An unresolved V gene accounts for under half of the shortfall where checked; the remainder is of unknown origin. Here the sample has about 240,000 clones; approximately 83% occur a single time. 2.5% to 3.5% of the sample comes from the top ten. The sample was PBMCs or T cells enriched from blood (not recorded which). The source is a woman aged 40-49 years with acute COVID-19.

V usage is TRBV7-2 and J usage is TRBJ1-6, with D uncertain. The CDR3 extends over 15 amino acids. Germline CDR1 and CDR2: SGHTA and FQGNSA. Deletions cut 5 bases from V and 7 bases from J, with 15 bases between. The DNA of the CDR3 is TGTGCCAGCAGCCCAGAGGGCCAAACCAATTCACCCCTCCACTTT. Residues: CASSPEGQTNSPLHF.

The V gene is TRBV29-1, the J gene TRBJ2-1; D unclear. Germline V CDR1 and CDR2: SQVTM, ANQGSEA. Trimming stripped 0 bases from V and 8 bases from J, with 5 bases between. The CDR3 sequence is 11 residues long. The CDR3 region has the DNA TGCAGCGTTGAAGATCGTCATGAGCAGTTCTTC. Protein sequence: CSVEDRHEQFF.

This chain joins TRBV3-1 (or the pseudogene TRBV3-2) and TRBJ2-1; the D gene is possibly TRBD2 (5 bases). Trimming shortened V by 6 bases and J by 9 bases, and 12 bases separated the two germline ends. CDR1 LGHDT and CDR2 YNNKEL come from the germline V gene (reference sequence). CDR3 length: 12 amino acids. The CDR3 sequence: CASSGLASEQFF. DNA of the CDR3: TGTGCCAGCAGTGGGCTAGCCAGTGAGCAGTTCTTC.

This clone was observed a single time. This chain connects TRBV6-5 to TRBJ2-2; the match to TRBD2 covers 10 bases. Per germline, CDR1 MNHEY and CDR2 SVGAGI. With V trimmed by 2 bases and J by 6 bases, 0 bases remained unmatched. CDR3 length: 14 residues. CDR3 DNA: TGTGCCAGCAGTTACAGCGGGAGGGCCGGGGAGCTGTTTTTT. Translation: CASSYSGRAGELFF.

This sequence joins TRBV20-1 and TRBJ1-1; no reliable D call. The CDR3 length is 11 residues. Germline loops: CDR1 DFQATT, CDR2 SNEGSKA (reference sequence). Trimming removed 6 bases at V and 2 bases at J, with 7 bases between. The CDR3 loop reads CSARSNTEAFF. Here the CDR3 DNA reads TGCAGTGCCAGAAGCAACACTGAAGCTTTCTTT.

This sequence joins TRBV11-3 and TRBJ2-1, with 9 positions matching TRBD2. V lost 3 bases, J lost 9 bases, and 9 bases stayed unmatched. The CDR3 covers 15 residues. Germline CDR1 SGHNT, CDR2 YENEEA. CDR3 region: CASSFKLAGEVEQFF. The CDR3 DNA reads as TGTGCCAGCAGCTTTAAGTTAGCGGGAGAGGTTGAGCAGTTCTTC.

This CDR3 reads CSVSGLAGGQVEQFF. The CDR3 DNA reads TGCAGCGTCTCGGGACTAGCGGGAGGGCAAGTTGAGCAGTTCTTC. The rearrangement uses TRBV29-1 and TRBJ2-1, with 16 bases that match TRBD2. Trimming at V came to 6 bases and at J to 9 bases, leaving 8 bases not matched to a gene. From germline, CDR1 is SQVTM and CDR2 ANQGSEA. The CDR3 spans 15 residues.

The CDR3 nucleotides read TGTGCCAGCAGCTTAGAGGGCGGGCATCAGCCCCAGCATTTT. It codes for CASSLEGGHQPQHF. This chain joins TRBV7-9 and TRBJ1-5; D uncertain. Germline loops: CDR1 SEHNR, CDR2 FQNEAQ (reference sequence). Trimming took off 1 base at V and 5 bases at J, with 9 bases between the two ends. CDR3 length: 14 amino acids.

The rearrangement links TRBV4-1 to TRBJ1-1; D is undetermined. CDR1 is MGHRA and CDR2 is YSYEKL in the germline V gene. This CDR3 has 13 amino acids. Trimming removed 3 bases at V and 11 bases at J, with 16 bases between. CDR3 nucleotide sequence: TGCGCCAGCAGCCATCCGCAGGAAATCGTGGCTTTCTTT. Translating it yields CASSHPQEIVAFF.

The chain has TRBV27 and TRBJ2-1; the match to TRBD1 covers 11 bases. The germline V gene has CDR1 MNHEY and CDR2 SMNVEV (reference sequence). The junction had 6 bases not matched to a gene; V was cut back by 5 bases and J by 6 bases. The CDR3 totals 15 residues. The CDR3 loop reads CASSPRTGGRNEQFF. CDR3 DNA sequence: TGTGCCAGCAGTCCCCGGACAGGGGGCCGCAATGAGCAGTTCTTC.

The rearrangement joins TRBV18 to TRBJ1-1; D is perhaps TRBD1 (5 bases). Germline V gene data show CDR1 as KGHSH and CDR2 as LQKENI. Trimming removed 6 bases from V and 7 bases from J, with 12 bases in between. CDR3 length equals 12 residues. This CDR3 is CASSSLGDEAFF. CDR3 DNA sequence: TGTGCCAGCTCGTCCCTAGGGGATGAAGCTTTCTTT.

The chain recombines TRBV13 with TRBJ2-3, with D possibly TRBD2 on 6 matching bases. This CDR3 region has 14 residues. Germline lookup yields CDR1 PRHDT and CDR2 FYEKMQ (reference sequence). The V and J ends lost 6 bases and 5 bases respectively, with 15 bases between them. CDR3 residues: CASRKLVREDTQYF. CDR3 DNA sequence: TGTGCCAGCAGAAAGCTCGTGCGGGAAGATACGCAGTATTTT. Variable domain in full (rest from reference TRBV13 and TRBJ2-3): AAGVIQSPRHLIKEKRETATLKCYPIPRHDTVYWYQQGPGQDPQFLISFYEKMQSDKGSIPDRFSAQQFSDYHSELNMSSLELGDSALYFCASRKLVREDTQYFGPGTRLTVL.

J is TRBJ2-5 and V is TRBV5-6, with 9 bases fitting TRBD2. The CDR3 consists of 17 residues. With V trimmed by 1 base and J by 4 bases, 11 bases remained unmatched. Germline V gives CDR1 SGHDT, CDR2 YYEEEE. The DNA for the CDR3 is TGTGCCAGCAGCTTGTGGCCGGGGGTAGCGGGAGTAGAGACCCAGTACTTC. Translating it yields CASSLWPGVAGVETQYF.

This chain links TRBV19 with TRBJ2-1; TRBD1 aligns across 8 bases. Trimming removed 5 bases from V and 4 bases from J; junction bases left unmatched: 7. This CDR3 contains 15 residues. Germline values: CDR1 LNHDA, CDR2 SQIVND (reference sequence). The DNA of the CDR3 is TGTGCCAGTAGTGCAGACAGGGGCGAATACAATGAGCAGTTCTTC. The encoded protein is CASSADRGEYNEQFF.

The chain has TRBV2 and TRBJ2-3, with TRBD2 matching 7 bases. The V segment lost 5 bases and the J segment 5 bases; nucleotides outside the gene matches: 4. Germline V CDR1 and CDR2: SNHLY, FYNNEI. The CDR3 is 13 residues long. CDR3 bases: TGTGCCAGCAGTAGCGGGATCAGAGATACGCAGTATTTT. Translating it yields CASSSGIRDTQYF. The whole variable domain, filled in from reference TRBV2 and TRBJ2-3, reads EPEVTQTPSHQVTQMGQEVILRCVPISNHLYFYWYRQILGQKVEFLVSFYNNEISEKSEIFDDQFSVERPDGSNFTLKIRSTKLEDSAMYFCASSSGIRDTQYFGPGTRLTVL.

About this clone: Different DNA sequences within this sample yield the same CDR3. The chain uses TRBV6-5 and TRBJ2-7; 8 bases line up with TRBD2. In germline, CDR1 is MNHEY, CDR2 SVGAGI. This CDR3 comprises 14 residues. Trimming cost V 2 bases and J 3 bases; bases outside gene matches: 3. The DNA of the CDR3 is TGTGCCAGCAGTTACCTCGCGGGAGGCTACGAGCAGTACTTC. This encodes CASSYLAGGYEQYF.

The chain has TRBV7-2 and TRBJ2-3; 7 nucleotides align to TRBD2. J was trimmed by 2 bases and V by 5 bases; bases with no gene match: 10. Germline assignment: CDR1 SGHTA and CDR2 FQGNSA. The CDR3 runs to 16 residues. CDR3 bases: TGTGCCAGCAGCAGGAGTGGGGGGGTCACCACAGATACGCAGTATTTT. Its protein product is CASSRSGGVTTDTQYF.

CDR3 protein: CASKHSSGANVLTF. Here the CDR3 DNA reads TGCGCCAGCAAACACAGCTCTGGGGCCAACGTCCTGACTTTC. This sequence joins TRBV5-1 and TRBJ2-6; D gene unclear. Trimming left V 6 bases short and J 0 bases short, with 7 bases between. The CDR3 spans 14 residues. Germline assignment: CDR1 SGHRS and CDR2 YFSETQ.

This chain links TRBV6-6 with TRBJ2-1; tentatively, D is TRBD2 (6 bases). The V and J ends lost 7 bases and 7 bases respectively, with 17 bases between them. This CDR3 is 14 amino acids long. Germline V lookup: CDR1 MNHNY, CDR2 SVGAGI (reference sequence). The CDR3 DNA reads as TGTGCCAGCATGCCGGGAGTCCTGGATAATGAGCAGTTCTTC. Protein product: CASMPGVLDNEQFF.

The CDR3 loop is CASSVGLDYEQYF. CDR3 in DNA: TGTGCCAGCAGCGTAGGGCTCGACTACGAGCAGTACTTC. V usage is TRBV9 and J usage is TRBJ2-7; D call uncertain. The CDR3 has 13 amino acids. Germline loops: CDR1 SGDLS, CDR2 YYNGEE. With 0 bases removed from V and 3 bases from J, the gap between germline ends came to 7 bases.

V is TRBV6-5 and J is TRBJ2-1; 10 bases align to TRBD2. Trimming removed 6 bases from V and 9 bases from J; junction bases left unmatched: 11. The germline CDR1 and CDR2 sequences are MNHEY and SVGAGI. There are 15 residues in the CDR3. The CDR3 coding sequence is TGTGCCAGCAGGAGGAAGCGGGAGGGCCTCCCTGAGCAGTTCTTC. Translated, it gives CASRRKREGLPEQFF.

The sample holds a few counts of this clone. V usage is TRBV5-1 and J usage is TRBJ2-3; weak D call: TRBD2 (6 bases). The germline CDR1 and CDR2 sequences are SGHRS and YFSETQ. Deletions cut 0 bases from V and 0 bases from J, with 14 bases between. This CDR3 contains 17 residues. The CDR3 spells CASSLGLAETSTDTQYF. CDR3 in DNA: TGCGCCAGCAGCTTGGGTTTAGCGGAAACTAGCACAGATACGCAGTATTTT.

V usage is TRBV4-1 and J usage is TRBJ1-6; D remains ambiguous. The germline V gene has CDR1 MGHRA and CDR2 YSYEKL. V was pared by 1 base and J by 5 bases, with 9 bases between. This CDR3 region has 15 residues. The CDR3 protein is CASSQGAANNSPLHF. The CDR3 DNA follows: TGCGCCAGCAGCCAAGGAGCAGCGAATAATTCACCCCTCCACTTT.

The chain uses TRBV18 and TRBJ2-7; 9 bases are shared with TRBD2. The germline gives CDR1 KGHSH, CDR2 LQKENI. V was clipped by 3 bases and J by 2 bases; unmatched bases: 2. CDR3 length equals 14 residues. The CDR3 nucleotides read TGTGCCAGCTCACCGCCTAGCGGGACCTACGAGCAGTACTTC. This encodes CASSPPSGTYEQYF.

The chain couples TRBV6-2 or TRBV6-3 to TRBJ2-7, with D maybe TRBD2 (6 bases). Germline-derived CDR1 and CDR2 are MNHEY and SVGEGT. V lost 0 bases to trimming and J lost 3 bases, with 9 bases between them. CDR3 length equals 14 residues. CDR3 DNA: TGTGCCAGCAGTTACTCTGGCGGGAACTACGAGCAGTACTTC. Translation gives CASSYSGGNYEQYF.

The CDR3 loop reads CASSLISSGSSEQYF. The CDR3 coding sequence is TGTGCCAGCAGTTTAATTTCTAGCGGGAGCAGCGAGCAGTACTTC. The genes are TRBV27 and TRBJ2-7, with 10 bases aligning to TRBD2. J was trimmed by 6 bases and V by 2 bases; bases with no gene match: 7. Germline lookup yields CDR1 MNHEY and CDR2 SMNVEV (reference sequence). This CDR3 contains 15 residues.

The chain has TRBV2 and TRBJ2-7; no clear D. Germline loops: CDR1 SNHLY, CDR2 FYNNEI. Between the trimmed V and J ends, which lost 7 bases and 5 bases, there was a span of 18 bases. The CDR3 is made up of 14 amino acids. CDR3 region: CASTSLVGLHEQYF. The CDR3 DNA sequence: TGTGCCAGCACCTCGTTAGTTGGTCTCCACGAGCAGTACTTC.

The rearrangement joins TRBV5-8 to TRBJ2-3; D gene ambiguous. The V gene's germline CDR1 is SGHTS and CDR2 YDEGEE. V lost 0 bases to trimming and J lost 2 bases, with 10 bases between them. CDR3 size: 15 residues. The CDR3 loop is CASSLAVLNTDTQYF. DNA of the CDR3: TGTGCCAGCAGCTTGGCTGTACTAAACACAGATACGCAGTATTTT.

The chain employs TRBV4-1 and TRBJ1-2, with D possibly TRBD1 on 5 matching bases. Germline CDR1 and CDR2: MGHRA and YSYEKL. The CDR3 spans 13 residues. Trimming took 4 bases from V and 6 from J, leaving 12 bases between them. CDR3 region: CASSLRVADGYTF. The CDR3 DNA is TGCGCCAGCAGCCTCAGGGTGGCGGATGGCTACACCTTC.

The chain uses TRBV2 and TRBJ1-1, with D possibly TRBD1 on 6 matching bases. Germline assignment: CDR1 SNHLY and CDR2 FYNNEI. The CDR3 contains 15 residues. With 2 bases removed from V and 1 base from J, the gap between germline ends came to 11 bases. The DNA of the CDR3 is TGTGCCAGCAGTGAATTGGGGGGGCGGAACACTGAAGCTTTCTTT. Residues: CASSELGGRNTEAFF. Looking up the rest from reference TRBV2 and TRBJ1-1 gives the full variable domain: EPEVTQTPSHQVTQMGQEVILRCVPISNHLYFYWYRQILGQKVEFLVSFYNNEISEKSEIFDDQFSVERPDGSNFTLKIRSTKLEDSAMYFCASSELGGRNTEAFFGQGTRLTVV.